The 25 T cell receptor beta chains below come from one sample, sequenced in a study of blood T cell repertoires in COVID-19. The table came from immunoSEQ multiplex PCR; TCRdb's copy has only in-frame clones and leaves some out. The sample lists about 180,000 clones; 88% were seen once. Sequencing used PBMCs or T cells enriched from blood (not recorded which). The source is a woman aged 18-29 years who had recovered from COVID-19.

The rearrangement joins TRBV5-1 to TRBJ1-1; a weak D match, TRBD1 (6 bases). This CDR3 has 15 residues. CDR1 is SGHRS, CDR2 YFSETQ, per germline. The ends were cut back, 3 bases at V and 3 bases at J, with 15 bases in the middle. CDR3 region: CASSYRDIGDTEAFF. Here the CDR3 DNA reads TGCGCCAGCAGCTACCGGGACATTGGGGACACTGAAGCTTTCTTT. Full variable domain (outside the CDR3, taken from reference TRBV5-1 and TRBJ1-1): KAGVTQTPRYLIKTRGQQVTLSCSPISGHRSVSWYQQTPGQGLQFLFEYFSETQRNKGNFPGRFSGRQFSNSRSEMNVSTLELGDSALYLCASSYRDIGDTEAFFGQGTRLTVV.

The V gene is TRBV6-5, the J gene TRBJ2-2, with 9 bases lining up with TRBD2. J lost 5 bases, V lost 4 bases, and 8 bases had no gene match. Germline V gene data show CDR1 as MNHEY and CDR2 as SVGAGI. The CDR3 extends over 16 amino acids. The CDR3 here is CASSSRGGAATGELFF. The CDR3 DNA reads TGTGCCAGCAGTTCCCGCGGGGGGGCCGCGACCGGGGAGCTGTTTTTT.

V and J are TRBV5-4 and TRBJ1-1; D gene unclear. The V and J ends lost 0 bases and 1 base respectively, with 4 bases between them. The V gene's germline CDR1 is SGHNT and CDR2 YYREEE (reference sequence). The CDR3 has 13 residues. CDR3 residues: CASSLAGNTEAFF. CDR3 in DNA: TGTGCCAGCAGCTTGGCCGGGAACACTGAAGCTTTCTTT.

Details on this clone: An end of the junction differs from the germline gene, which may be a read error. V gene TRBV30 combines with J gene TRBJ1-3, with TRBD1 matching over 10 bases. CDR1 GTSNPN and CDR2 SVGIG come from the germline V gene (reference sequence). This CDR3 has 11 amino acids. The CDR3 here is CAWRAAGTGDF. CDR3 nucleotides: TGTGCCTGGAGAGCTGCCGGGACAGGGGATTTC.

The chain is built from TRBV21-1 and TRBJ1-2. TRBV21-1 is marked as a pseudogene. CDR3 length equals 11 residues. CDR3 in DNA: TGTGCCAGCACCGCCCTCCGGGGCTACACCTTC. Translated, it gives CASTALRGYTF.

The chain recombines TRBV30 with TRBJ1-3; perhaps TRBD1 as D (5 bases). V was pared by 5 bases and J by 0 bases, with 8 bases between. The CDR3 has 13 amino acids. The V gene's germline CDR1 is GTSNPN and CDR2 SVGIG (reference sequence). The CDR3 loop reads CAWDSSSGNTIYF. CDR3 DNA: TGTGCCTGGGACAGTAGCTCTGGAAACACCATATATTTT.

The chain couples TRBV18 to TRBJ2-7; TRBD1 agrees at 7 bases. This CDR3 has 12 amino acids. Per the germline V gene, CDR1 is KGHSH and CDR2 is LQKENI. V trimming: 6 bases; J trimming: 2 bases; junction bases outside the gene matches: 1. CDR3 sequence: CASSQGAYEQYF. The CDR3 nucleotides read TGTGCCAGCTCGCAGGGGGCCTACGAGCAGTACTTC. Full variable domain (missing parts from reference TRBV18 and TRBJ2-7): NAGVMQNPRHLVRRRGQEARLRCSPMKGHSHVYWYRQLPEEGLKFMVYLQKENIIDESGMPKERFSAEFPKEGPSILRIQQVVRGDSAAYFCASSQGAYEQYFGPGTRLTVT.

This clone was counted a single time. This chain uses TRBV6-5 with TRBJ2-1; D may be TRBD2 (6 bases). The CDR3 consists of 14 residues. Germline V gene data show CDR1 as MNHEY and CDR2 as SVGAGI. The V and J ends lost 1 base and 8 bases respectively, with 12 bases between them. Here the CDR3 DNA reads TGTGCCAGCAGTTACTATCGGGGGAGCTATGAGCAGTTCTTC. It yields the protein CASSYYRGSYEQFF.

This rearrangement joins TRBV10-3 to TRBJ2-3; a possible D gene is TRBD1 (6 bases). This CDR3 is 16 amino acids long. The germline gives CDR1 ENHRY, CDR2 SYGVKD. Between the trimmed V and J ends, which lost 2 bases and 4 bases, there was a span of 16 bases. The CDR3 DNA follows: TGTGCCATCAGTGAGATCTTTCAGGGGAAGGCAGATACGCAGTATTTT. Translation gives CAISEIFQGKADTQYF.

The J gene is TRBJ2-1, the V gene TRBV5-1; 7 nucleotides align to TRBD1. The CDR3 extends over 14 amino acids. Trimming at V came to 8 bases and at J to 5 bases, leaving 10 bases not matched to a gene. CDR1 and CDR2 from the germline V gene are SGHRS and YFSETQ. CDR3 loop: CASTTGQPNNEQFF. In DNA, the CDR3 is TGCGCCAGTACTACGGGACAGCCTAACAATGAGCAGTTCTTC. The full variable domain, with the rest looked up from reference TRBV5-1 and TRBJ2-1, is KAGVTQTPRYLIKTRGQQVTLSCSPISGHRSVSWYQQTPGQGLQFLFEYFSETQRNKGNFPGRFSGRQFSNSRSEMNVSTLELGDSALYLCASTTGQPNNEQFFGPGTRLTVL.

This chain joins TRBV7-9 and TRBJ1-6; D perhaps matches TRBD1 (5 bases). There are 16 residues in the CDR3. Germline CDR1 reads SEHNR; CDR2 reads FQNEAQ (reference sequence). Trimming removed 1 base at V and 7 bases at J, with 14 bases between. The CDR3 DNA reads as TGTGCCAGCAGCTTAGGGGACTTTGGATCAAATTCACCCCTCCACTTT. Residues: CASSLGDFGSNSPLHF.

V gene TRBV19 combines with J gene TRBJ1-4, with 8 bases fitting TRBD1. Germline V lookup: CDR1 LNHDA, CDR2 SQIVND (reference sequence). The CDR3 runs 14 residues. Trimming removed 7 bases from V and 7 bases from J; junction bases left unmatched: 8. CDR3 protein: CASTWGTGPEKLFF. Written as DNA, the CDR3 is TGTGCCAGTACCTGGGGGACAGGCCCTGAAAAACTGTTTTTT.

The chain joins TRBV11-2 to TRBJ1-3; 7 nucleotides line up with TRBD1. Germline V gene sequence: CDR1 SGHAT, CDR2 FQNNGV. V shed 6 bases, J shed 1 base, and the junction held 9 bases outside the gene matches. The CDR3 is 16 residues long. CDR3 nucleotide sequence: TGTGCCAGCAGAAGACAGGGTACGTCTTCTGGAAACACCATATATTTT. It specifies CASRRQGTSSGNTIYF.

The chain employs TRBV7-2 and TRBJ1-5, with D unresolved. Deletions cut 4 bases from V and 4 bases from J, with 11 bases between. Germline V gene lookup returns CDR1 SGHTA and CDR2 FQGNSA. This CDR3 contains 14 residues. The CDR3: CASSSVGQNQPQHF. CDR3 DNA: TGTGCCAGCAGCTCCGTGGGCCAAAATCAGCCCCAGCATTTT. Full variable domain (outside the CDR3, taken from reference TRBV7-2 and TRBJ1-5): GAGVSQSPSNKVTEKGKDVELRCDPISGHTALYWYRQSLGQGLEFLIYFQGNSAPDKSGLPSDRFSAERTGGSVSTLTIQRTQQEDSAVYLCASSSVGQNQPQHFGDGTRLSIL.

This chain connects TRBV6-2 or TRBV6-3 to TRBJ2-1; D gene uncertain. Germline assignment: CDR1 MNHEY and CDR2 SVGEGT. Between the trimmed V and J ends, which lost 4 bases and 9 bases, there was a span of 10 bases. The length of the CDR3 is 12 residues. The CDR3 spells CASSLDSGEQFF. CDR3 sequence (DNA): TGTGCCAGCAGTTTGGATTCGGGTGAGCAGTTCTTC.

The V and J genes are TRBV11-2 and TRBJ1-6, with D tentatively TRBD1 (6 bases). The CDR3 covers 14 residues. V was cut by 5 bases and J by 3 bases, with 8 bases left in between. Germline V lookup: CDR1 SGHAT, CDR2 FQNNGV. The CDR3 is CASSPDSYNSPLHF. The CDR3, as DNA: TGTGCCAGCAGCCCGGACAGCTATAATTCACCCCTCCACTTT.

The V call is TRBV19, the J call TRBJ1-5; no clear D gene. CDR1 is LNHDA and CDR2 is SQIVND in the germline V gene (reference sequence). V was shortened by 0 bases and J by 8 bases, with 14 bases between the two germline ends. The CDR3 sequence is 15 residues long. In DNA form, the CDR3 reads TGTGCCAGTAGTATAGATCTCGGTGCGGGGAAGCCCCAGCATTTT. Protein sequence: CASSIDLGAGKPQHF.

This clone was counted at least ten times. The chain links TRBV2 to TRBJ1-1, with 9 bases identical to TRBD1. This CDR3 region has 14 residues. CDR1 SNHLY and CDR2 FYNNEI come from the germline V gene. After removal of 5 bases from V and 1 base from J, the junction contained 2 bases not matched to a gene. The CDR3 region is CASSMTGGNTEAFF. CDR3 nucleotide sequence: TGTGCCAGCAGTATGACAGGGGGGAACACTGAAGCTTTCTTT. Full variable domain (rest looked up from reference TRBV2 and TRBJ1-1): EPEVTQTPSHQVTQMGQEVILRCVPISNHLYFYWYRQILGQKVEFLVSFYNNEISEKSEIFDDQFSVERPDGSNFTLKIRSTKLEDSAMYFCASSMTGGNTEAFFGQGTRLTVV.

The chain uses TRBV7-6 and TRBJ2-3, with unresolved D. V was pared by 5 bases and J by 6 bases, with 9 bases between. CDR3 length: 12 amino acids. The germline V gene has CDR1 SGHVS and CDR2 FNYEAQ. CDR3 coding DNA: TGTGCCAGCAGCCAGATCGGGGATACGCAGTATTTT. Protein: CASSQIGDTQYF.

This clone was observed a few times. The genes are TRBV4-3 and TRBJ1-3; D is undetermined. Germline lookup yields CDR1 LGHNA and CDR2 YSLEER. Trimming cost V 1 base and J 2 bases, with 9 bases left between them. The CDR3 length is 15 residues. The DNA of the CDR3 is TGCGCCAGCAGCCAAGGCGTGGGCGCTGGAAACACCATATATTTT. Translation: CASSQGVGAGNTIYF.

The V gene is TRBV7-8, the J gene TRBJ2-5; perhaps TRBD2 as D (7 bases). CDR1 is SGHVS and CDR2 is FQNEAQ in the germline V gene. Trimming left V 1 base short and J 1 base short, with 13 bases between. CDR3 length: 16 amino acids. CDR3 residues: CASSLVGGGLQETQYF. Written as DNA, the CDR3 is TGTGCCAGCAGCTTAGTAGGGGGGGGCCTCCAAGAGACCCAGTACTTC.

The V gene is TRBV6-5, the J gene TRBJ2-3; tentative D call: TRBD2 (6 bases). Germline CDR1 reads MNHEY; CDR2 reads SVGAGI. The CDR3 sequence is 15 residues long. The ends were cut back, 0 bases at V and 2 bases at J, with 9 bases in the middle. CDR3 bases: TGTGCCAGCAGTTACTCCGGCGGGGTCACAGATACGCAGTATTTT. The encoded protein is CASSYSGGVTDTQYF.

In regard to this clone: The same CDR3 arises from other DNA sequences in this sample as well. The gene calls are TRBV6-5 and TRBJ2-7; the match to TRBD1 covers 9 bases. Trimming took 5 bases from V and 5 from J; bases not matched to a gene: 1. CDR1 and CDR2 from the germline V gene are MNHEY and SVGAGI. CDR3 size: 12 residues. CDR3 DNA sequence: TGTGCCAGCAGTCGGACAGGGGACGAGCAGTACTTC. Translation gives CASSRTGDEQYF.

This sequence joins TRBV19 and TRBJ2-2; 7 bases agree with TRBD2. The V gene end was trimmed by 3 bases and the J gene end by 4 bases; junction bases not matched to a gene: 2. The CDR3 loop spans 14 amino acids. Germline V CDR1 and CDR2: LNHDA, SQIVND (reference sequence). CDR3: CASSMGRATGELFF. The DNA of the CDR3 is TGTGCCAGTAGTATGGGGAGGGCCACCGGGGAGCTGTTTTTT. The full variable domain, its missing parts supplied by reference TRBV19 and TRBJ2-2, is DGGITQSPKYLFRKEGQNVTLSCEQNLNHDAMYWYRQDPGQGLRLIYYSQIVNDFQKGDIAEGYSVSREKKESFPLTVTSAQKNPTAFYLCASSMGRATGELFFGEGSRLTVL.

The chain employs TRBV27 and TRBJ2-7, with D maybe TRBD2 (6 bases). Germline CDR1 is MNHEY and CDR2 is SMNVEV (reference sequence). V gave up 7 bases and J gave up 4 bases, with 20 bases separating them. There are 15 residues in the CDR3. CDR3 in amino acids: CASKNRAGLAYEQYF. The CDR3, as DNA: TGTGCCAGCAAAAACCGGGCGGGATTAGCTTACGAGCAGTACTTC.